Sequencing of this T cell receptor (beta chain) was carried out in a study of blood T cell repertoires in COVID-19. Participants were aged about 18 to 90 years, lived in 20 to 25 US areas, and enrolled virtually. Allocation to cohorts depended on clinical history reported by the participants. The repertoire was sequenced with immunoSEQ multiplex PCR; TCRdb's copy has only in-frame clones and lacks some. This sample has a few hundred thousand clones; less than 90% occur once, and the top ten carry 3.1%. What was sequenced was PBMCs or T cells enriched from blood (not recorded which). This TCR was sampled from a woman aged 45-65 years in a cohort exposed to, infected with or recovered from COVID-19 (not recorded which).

The CDR3 region is CASSLQGETEAFF. The DNA for the CDR3 is TGTGCCAGCAGCTTACAGGGGGAGACTGAAGCTTTCTTT. The chain has TRBV7-9 and TRBJ1-1, with 7 bases aligning to TRBD1. The germline V gene encodes CDR1 SEHNR and CDR2 FQNEAQ (reference sequence). V gave up 2 bases and J gave up 5 bases; unmatched junction bases: 2. The CDR3 is 13 amino acids.